The rows below give T cell receptor beta chains drawn from one sample of a study of shared clonotypes between healthy human individuals. Produced via immunoSEQ multiplex PCR; TCRdb's table is partial and in-frame only. The sample has approximately 2,000,000 clones; roughly 93% are singletons. The specimen was naive CD8+ T cells from PBMCs. The origin of the receptors is a man younger than 35 in good health. Some clones in this sample may be carry-over from other donors' samples. Each CDR3 is given with its conserved first and last residue. A D gene is named only where the DNA matches it firmly. Clone size is shown for a subset of rows, as once, few, many or a class of expanded clone.

>TRBJ1-1|-|TRBV10-1|-
CASSESSRGDTEAFF
TGCGCCAGCAGTGAGTCCTCGAGGGGCGACACTGAAGCTTTCTTT
>TRBJ2-2|-|TRBV10-3|-
CAMRDPGHPGELFF
TGTGCCATGAGGGACCCTGGACACCCCGGGGAGCTGTTTTTT
>TRBJ2-7|TRBD1|TRBV5-1|-
CASSSGTGVNEQYF
TGCGCCAGCAGCTCCGGGACAGGGGTTAACGAGCAGTACTTC
>TRBJ2-3|TRBD2|TRBV28|-
CASSFPTSGRAKGDTQYF
TGTGCCAGCAGTTTCCCGACTAGCGGGAGGGCCAAGGGAGATACGCAGTATTTT
>TRBJ2-7|TRBD2|TRBV29-1|-
CSVAGTSGHTYEQYF
TGCAGCGTCGCCGGGACTAGCGGGCATACCTACGAGCAGTACTTC
>TRBJ2-1|TRBD2|TRBV6-1|-
CASGLAWNEQFF
TGTGCCAGCGGACTAGCGTGGAATGAGCAGTTCTTC
>TRBJ1-1|-|TRBV4-2|-
CASSQGTAYPGAFF
TGTGCCAGCAGCCAAGGGACAGCCTATCCGGGAGCTTTCTTT
>TRBJ2-1|-|TRBV15|-
CATSRDWQNNEQFF
TGTGCCACCAGCAGAGATTGGCAGAACAATGAGCAGTTCTTC
>TRBJ2-7|-|TRBV29-1|-
CSVEGGPIGNEQYF
TGCAGCGTTGAAGGGGGCCCCATCGGGAACGAGCAGTACTTC
>TRBJ1-1|-|TRBV25-1|-
CASMDREAFF
TGTGCCAGCATGGACAGAGAAGCTTTCTTT
>TRBJ2-4|TRBD1|TRBV4-1|-
CASSHPQGAKNIQYF
TGCGCCAGCAGCCACCCACAGGGGGCCAAAAACATTCAGTACTTC
>TRBJ2-2|TRBD1|TRBV9|-
CASSSRTGQAGELFF
TGTGCCAGCAGCTCCCGGACAGGGCAGGCCGGGGAGCTGTTTTTT
>TRBJ2-1|TRBD2|TRBV7-9|-
CASSSMRTSGRVNEQFF
TGTGCCAGCAGCTCGATGAGGACTAGCGGGAGGGTAAATGAGCAGTTCTTC
>TRBJ2-1|TRBD1|TRBV7-9|-
CASSGQGISYNEQFF
TGTGCCAGCAGCGGACAGGGGATCTCCTACAATGAGCAGTTCTTC
>TRBJ2-2|TRBD2|TRBV15|-
CATSREGRLRPSGNTGELFF
TGTGCCACCAGCAGAGAAGGGCGACTGAGGCCTAGCGGGAACACCGGGGAGCTGTTTTTT
>TRBJ1-1|-|TRBV29-1|-
CSVVPGRGTEAFF
TGCAGCGTGGTCCCTGGGAGGGGTACTGAAGCTTTCTTT
>TRBJ2-5|TRBD2|TRBV28|-
CASEGTSGREETQYF
TGTGCCAGTGAAGGGACTAGCGGGAGGGAAGAGACCCAGTACTTC
>TRBJ2-5|-|TRBV29-1|-
CSVPQGMETQYF
TGCAGCGTCCCGCAGGGTATGGAGACCCAGTACTTC
>TRBJ1-2|TRBD1|TRBV28|once
CASSPGTGGNYLDGYTF
TGTGCCAGCAGTCCAGGGACAGGGGGAAACTATTTGGATGGCTACACCTTC
>TRBJ1-4|TRBD1|TRBV19|-
CASSHRGATNEKLFF
TGTGCCAGTTCCCACAGGGGGGCAACTAATGAAAAACTGTTTTTT
>TRBJ1-5|-|TRBV7-8|-
CASSRPGVGNQPQHF
TGTGCCAGCAGCCGGCCAGGGGTTGGCAATCAGCCCCAGCATTTT
>TRBJ1-5|TRBD1|TRBV10-3|-
CAISDKGQRNQPQHF
TGTGCCATCAGTGATAAGGGACAGCGCAATCAGCCCCAGCATTTT
>TRBJ1-5|-|TRBV10-2|once
CASSEWGAKQPQHF
TGCGCCAGCAGTGAGTGGGGGGCCAAGCAGCCCCAGCATTTT
>TRBJ2-7|-|TRBV5-4|-
CASTATGPSYEQYF
TGTGCCAGCACCGCAACAGGGCCCAGCTACGAGCAGTACTTC
>TRBJ1-1|-|TRBV4-1|-
CASSRGIRGHTEAFF
TGCGCCAGCAGTCGGGGGATTCGTGGGCACACTGAAGCTTTCTTT
>TRBJ2-3|TRBD1|TRBV7-9|-
CASSLRTGGTDTQYF
TGTGCCAGCAGCTTAAGGACAGGGGGTACAGATACGCAGTATTTT